Here is one TCR beta chain with its context. The source of the sample is a study of tumor-infiltrating lymphocytes in primary liver carcinoma. Whole-study context: The patients had histopathologically diagnosed primary liver carcinoma, and their disease was treated by surgical resection. Male and female patients aged 30 to 69 years made up the cohort. The study reported T1-T3 N0M0 tumors spanning 4.2 to 10 cm.

The CDR3 is 13 amino acids. Trimming stripped 8 bases from V and 4 bases from J, with 14 bases between. Per the germline V gene, CDR1 is MDHEN and CDR2 is SYDVKM. Unsorted whole blood served as the source of blood RNA, and germline DNA was extracted as well. Total RNA amounting to around 530 ng was the source from which TCR beta cDNA was made with a constant-region primer. Researchers made the TCR beta libraries by running three nested multiplex PCR rounds with slightly modified ARM-PCR. The first two PCR rounds used TRBV1-TRBV30 primers with a Cbeta primer, about 9 cycles each. TCRdb re-called the multiplex PCR reads through MiXCR, storing one row per CDR3 protein. Here the sample spans 320,000 or so distinct CDR3 sequences, over 55% being singletons.

Sequencing used peripheral blood. The sequence came from a middle-aged man with primary liver carcinoma and hepatitis B virus infection. The chain combines TRBV28 with TRBJ1-1; D is perhaps TRBD1 (5 bases). CDR3 sequence (DNA): TGTGCCAGCCTCGAGGGGAGAGGCACTGAAGCTTTCTTT. This translates into CASLEGRGTEAFF.